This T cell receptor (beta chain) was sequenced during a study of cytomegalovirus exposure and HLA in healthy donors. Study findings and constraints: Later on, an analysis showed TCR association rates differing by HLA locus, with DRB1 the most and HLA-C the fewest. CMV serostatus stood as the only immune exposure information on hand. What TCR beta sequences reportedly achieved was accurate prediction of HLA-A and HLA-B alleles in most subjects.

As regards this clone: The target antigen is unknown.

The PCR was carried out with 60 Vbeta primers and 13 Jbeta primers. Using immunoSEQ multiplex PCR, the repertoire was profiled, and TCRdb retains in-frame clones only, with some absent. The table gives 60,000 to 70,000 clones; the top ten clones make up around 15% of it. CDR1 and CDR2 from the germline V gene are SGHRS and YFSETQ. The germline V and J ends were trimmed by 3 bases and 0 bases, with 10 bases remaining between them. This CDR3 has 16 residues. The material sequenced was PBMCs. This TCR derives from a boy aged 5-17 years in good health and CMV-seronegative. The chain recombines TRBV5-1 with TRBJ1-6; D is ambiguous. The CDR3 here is CASSSRKDSYNSPLHF. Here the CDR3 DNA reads TGCGCCAGCAGCTCTAGGAAAGACTCCTATAATTCACCCCTCCACTTT.